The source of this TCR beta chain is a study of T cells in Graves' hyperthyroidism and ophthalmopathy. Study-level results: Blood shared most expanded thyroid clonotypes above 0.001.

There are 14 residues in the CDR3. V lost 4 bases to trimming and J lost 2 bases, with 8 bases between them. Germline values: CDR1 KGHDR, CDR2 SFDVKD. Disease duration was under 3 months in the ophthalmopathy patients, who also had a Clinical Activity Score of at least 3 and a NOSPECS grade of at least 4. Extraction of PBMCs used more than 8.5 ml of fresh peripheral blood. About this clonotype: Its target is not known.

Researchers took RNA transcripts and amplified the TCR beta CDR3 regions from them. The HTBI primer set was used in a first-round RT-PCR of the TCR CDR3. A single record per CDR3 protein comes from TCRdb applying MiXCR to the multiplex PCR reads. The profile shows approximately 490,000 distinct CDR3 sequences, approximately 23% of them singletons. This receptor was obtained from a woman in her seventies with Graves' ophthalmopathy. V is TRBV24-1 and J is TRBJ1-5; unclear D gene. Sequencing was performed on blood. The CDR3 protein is CATSDPLGNQPQHF. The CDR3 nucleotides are TGTGCCACCAGTGACCCGCTCGGCAATCAGCCCCAGCATTTT.